The entry below gives a single T cell receptor (beta chain) sequence along with its context. Some clones are missing from TCRdb's copy, which holds only in-frame ones; the method was immunoSEQ multiplex PCR. This table holds just over 95,000 clones, less than 95% found once. These data are taken from a study of technical replicates of blood from several donors. The V end was cut by 4 bases, the J end by 6 bases, with 8 bases between. Per the germline V gene, CDR1 is SGHRS and CDR2 is YFSETQ. This CDR3 spans 12 amino acids. The source material was T cells isolated from PBMCs. The sequence derives from a human donor in good health. The chain links TRBV5-1 to TRBJ2-1; D possibly corresponds to TRBD2 (5 bases). The CDR3 DNA reads TGCGCCAGCAGCAGAGCGGCCAATGAGCAGTTCTTC. Its translation is CASSRAANEQFF.